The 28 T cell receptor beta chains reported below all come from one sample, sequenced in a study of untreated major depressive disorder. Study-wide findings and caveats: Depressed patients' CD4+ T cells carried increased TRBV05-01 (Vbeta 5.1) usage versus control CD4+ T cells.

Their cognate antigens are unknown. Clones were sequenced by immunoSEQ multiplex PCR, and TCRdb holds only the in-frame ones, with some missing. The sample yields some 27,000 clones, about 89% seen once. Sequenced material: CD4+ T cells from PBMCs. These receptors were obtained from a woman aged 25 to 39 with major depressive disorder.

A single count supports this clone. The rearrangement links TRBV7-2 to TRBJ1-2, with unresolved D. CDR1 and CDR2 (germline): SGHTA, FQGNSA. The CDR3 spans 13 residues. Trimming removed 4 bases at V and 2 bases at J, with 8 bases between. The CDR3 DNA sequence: TGTGCCAGCAGCTCCCAGGTGAACTATGGCTACACCTTC. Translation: CASSSQVNYGYTF.

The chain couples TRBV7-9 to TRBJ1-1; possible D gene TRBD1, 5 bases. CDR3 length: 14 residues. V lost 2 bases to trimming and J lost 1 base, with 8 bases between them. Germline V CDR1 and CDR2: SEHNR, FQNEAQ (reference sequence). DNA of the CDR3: TGTGCCAGCAGCTTAACCGGGACGAACACTGAAGCTTTCTTT. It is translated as CASSLTGTNTEAFF.

The CDR3 here is CASSARWGSTGNEQFF. CDR3 bases: TGTGCCAGCAGCGCTCGGTGGGGGAGCACCGGGAATGAGCAGTTCTTC. The chain uses TRBV9 and TRBJ2-1, with D perhaps matching TRBD1 or TRBD2 (5 bases each). The germline gives CDR1 SGDLS, CDR2 YYNGEE. CDR3 size: 16 residues. The V end was cut by 3 bases, the J end by 7 bases, with 20 bases between.

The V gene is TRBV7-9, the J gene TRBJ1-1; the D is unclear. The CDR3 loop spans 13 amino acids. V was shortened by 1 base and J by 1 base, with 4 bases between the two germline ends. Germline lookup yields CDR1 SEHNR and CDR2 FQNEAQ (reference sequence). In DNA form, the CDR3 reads TGTGCCAGCAGCTTAGAGGAGAACACTGAAGCTTTCTTT. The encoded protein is CASSLEENTEAFF. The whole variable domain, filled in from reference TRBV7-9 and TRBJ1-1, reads DTGVSQNPRHKITKRGQNVTFRCDPISEHNRLYWYRQTLGQGPEFLTYFQNEAQLEKSRLLSDRFSAERPKGSFSTLEIQRTEQGDSAMYLCASSLEENTEAFFGQGTRLTVV.

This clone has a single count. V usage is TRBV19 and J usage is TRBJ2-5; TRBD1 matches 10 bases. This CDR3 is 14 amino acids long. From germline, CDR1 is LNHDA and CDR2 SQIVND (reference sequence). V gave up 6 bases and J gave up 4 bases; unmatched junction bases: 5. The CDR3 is CASSSGQGVETQYF. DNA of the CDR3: TGTGCCAGTAGCTCAGGACAGGGGGTAGAGACCCAGTACTTC.

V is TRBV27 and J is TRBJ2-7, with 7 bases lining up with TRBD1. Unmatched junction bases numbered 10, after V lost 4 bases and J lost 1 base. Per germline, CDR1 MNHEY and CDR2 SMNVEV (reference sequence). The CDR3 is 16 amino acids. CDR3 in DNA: TGTGCCAGCAGTTCCCCCCGGGACAGTGGTTCCTACGAGCAGTACTTC. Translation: CASSSPRDSGSYEQYF.

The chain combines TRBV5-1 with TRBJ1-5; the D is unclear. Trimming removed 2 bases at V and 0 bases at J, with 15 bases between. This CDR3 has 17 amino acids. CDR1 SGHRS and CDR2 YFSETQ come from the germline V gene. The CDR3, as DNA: TGCGCCAGCAGCTTCCGATCCGCCGACCTTAGCAATCAGCCCCAGCATTTT. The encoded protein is CASSFRSADLSNQPQHF.

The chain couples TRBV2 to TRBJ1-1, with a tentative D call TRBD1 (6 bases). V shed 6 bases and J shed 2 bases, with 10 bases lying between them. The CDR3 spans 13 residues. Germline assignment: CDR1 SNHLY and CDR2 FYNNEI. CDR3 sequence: CASRVQGNTEAFF. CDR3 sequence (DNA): TGTGCCAGCAGGGTACAGGGTAACACTGAAGCTTTCTTT.

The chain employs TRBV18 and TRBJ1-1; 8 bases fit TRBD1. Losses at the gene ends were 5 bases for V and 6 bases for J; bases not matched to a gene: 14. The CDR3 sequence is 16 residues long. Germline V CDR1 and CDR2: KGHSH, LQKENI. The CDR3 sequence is CASSSSGGAVKSEAFF. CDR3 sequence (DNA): TGTGCCAGCTCATCTTCAGGGGGCGCGGTTAAATCTGAAGCTTTCTTT.

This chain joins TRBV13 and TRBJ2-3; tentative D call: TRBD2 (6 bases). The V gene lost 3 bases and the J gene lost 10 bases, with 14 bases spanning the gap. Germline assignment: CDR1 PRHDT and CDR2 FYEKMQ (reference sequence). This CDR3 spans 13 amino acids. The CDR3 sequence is CASSFTGEKAQYF. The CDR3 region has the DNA TGTGCCAGCAGCTTTACGGGGGAGAAGGCGCAGTATTTT.

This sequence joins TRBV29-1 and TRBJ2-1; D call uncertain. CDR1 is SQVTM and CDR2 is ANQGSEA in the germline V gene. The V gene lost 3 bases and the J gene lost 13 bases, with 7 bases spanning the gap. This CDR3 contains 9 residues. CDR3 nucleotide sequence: TGCAGCGTTGAGTGGCCCCAGTTCTTC. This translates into CSVEWPQFF.

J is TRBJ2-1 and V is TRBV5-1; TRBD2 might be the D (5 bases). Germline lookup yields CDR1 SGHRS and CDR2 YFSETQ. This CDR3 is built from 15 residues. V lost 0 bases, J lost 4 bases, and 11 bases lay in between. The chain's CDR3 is CASSLAGGQYNEQFF. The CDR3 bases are TGCGCCAGCAGCTTGGCTGGCGGGCAATACAATGAGCAGTTCTTC.

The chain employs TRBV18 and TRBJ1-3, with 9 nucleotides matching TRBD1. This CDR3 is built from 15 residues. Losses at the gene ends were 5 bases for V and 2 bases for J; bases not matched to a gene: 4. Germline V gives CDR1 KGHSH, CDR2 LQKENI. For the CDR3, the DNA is TGTGCCAGCTCAGCGGACAGGGGAGCTGGAAACACCATATATTTT. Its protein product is CASSADRGAGNTIYF.

CDR3 protein: CASSHNTGAGETQYF. The CDR3 DNA follows: TGTGCCAGCAGTCATAATACAGGGGCGGGAGAGACCCAGTACTTC. This sequence joins TRBV2 and TRBJ2-5; 7 positions match TRBD1. V lost 5 bases, J lost 4 bases, and 10 bases stayed unmatched. CDR1 and CDR2 from the germline V gene are SNHLY and FYNNEI. This CDR3 contains 15 residues.

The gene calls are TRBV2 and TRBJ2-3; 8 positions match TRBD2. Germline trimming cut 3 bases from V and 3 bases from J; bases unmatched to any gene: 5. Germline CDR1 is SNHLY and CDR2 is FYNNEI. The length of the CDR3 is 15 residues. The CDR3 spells CASSDQRGSTDTQYF. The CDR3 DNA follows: TGTGCCAGCAGTGACCAGCGGGGGAGTACAGATACGCAGTATTTT.

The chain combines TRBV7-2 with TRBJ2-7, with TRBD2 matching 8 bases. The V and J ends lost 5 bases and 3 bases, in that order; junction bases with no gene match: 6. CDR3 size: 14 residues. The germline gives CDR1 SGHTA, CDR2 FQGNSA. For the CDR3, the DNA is TGTGCCAGCAGCCCTGTCGGGGGGGGCTACGAGCAGTACTTC. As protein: CASSPVGGGYEQYF.

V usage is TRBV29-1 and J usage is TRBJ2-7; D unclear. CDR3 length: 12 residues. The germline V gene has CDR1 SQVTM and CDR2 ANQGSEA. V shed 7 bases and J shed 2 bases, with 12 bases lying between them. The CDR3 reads CSAGRSPYEQYF. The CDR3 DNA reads TGCAGCGCTGGACGGAGCCCCTACGAGCAGTACTTC.

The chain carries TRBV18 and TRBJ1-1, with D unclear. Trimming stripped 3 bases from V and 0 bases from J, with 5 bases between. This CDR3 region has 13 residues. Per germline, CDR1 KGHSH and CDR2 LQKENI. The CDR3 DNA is TGTGCCAGCTCACCCACGATGAACACTGAAGCTTTCTTT. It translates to CASSPTMNTEAFF. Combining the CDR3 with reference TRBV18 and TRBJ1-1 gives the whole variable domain NAGVMQNPRHLVRRRGQEARLRCSPMKGHSHVYWYRQLPEEGLKFMVYLQKENIIDESGMPKERFSAEFPKEGPSILRIQQVVRGDSAAYFCASSPTMNTEAFFGQGTRLTVV.

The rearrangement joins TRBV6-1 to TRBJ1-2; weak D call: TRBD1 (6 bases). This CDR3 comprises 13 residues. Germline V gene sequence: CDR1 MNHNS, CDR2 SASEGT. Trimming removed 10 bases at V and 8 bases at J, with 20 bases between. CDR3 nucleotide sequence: TGTGCCACGCGGGGGGCCAGGGATGGGGGCTACACCTTC. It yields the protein CATRGARDGGYTF.

The CDR3 nucleotides read TGTGCCAGCTCACCACCCTCCTCGGGGGGGTCTGGAGTTGCTGAAGCTTTCTTT. Amino acid sequence: CASSPPSSGGSGVAEAFF. The J gene is TRBJ1-1, the V gene TRBV18; D is possibly TRBD1 (5 bases). Germline-derived CDR1 and CDR2 are KGHSH and LQKENI. This CDR3 comprises 18 residues. Trimming shortened V by 0 bases and J by 6 bases, and 23 bases separated the two germline ends.

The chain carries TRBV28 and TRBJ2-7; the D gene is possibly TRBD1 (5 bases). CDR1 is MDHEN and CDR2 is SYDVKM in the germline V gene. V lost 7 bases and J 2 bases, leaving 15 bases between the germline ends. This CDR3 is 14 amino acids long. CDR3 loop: CASTEDTYAYEQYF. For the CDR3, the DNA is TGTGCCAGCACCGAGGACACCTACGCCTACGAGCAGTACTTC.

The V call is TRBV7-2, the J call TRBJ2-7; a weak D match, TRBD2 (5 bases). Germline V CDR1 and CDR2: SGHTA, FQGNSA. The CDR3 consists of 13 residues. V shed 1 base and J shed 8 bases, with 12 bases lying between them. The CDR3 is CASSLVGVAKQYF. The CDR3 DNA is TGTGCCAGCAGCTTAGTCGGGGTAGCGAAGCAGTACTTC.

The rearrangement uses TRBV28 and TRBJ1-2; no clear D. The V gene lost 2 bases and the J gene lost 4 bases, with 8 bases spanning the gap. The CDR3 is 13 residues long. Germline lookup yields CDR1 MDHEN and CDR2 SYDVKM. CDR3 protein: CASSLSGPYGYTF. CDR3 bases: TGTGCCAGCAGTTTAAGTGGTCCCTATGGCTACACCTTC.

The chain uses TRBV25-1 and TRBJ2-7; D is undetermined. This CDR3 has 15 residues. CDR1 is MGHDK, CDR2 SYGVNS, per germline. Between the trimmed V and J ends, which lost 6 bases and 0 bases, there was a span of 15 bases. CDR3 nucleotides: TGTGCCAGCAGCCCCAGGTGGCAGAACTCCTACGAGCAGTACTTC. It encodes CASSPRWQNSYEQYF.

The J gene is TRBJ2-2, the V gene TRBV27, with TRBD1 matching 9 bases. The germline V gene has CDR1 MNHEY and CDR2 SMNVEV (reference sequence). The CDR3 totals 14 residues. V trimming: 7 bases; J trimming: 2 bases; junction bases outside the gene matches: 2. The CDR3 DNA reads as TGTGCCAGCAACAGGGGGCGAAACACCGGGGAGCTGTTTTTT. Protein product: CASNRGRNTGELFF.

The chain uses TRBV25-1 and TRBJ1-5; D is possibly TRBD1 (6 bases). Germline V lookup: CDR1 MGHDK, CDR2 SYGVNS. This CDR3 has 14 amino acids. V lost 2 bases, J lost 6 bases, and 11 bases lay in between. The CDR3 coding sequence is TGTGCCAGCAGTGAAACAGGGTGGAGTCAGCCCCAGCATTTT. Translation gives CASSETGWSQPQHF.

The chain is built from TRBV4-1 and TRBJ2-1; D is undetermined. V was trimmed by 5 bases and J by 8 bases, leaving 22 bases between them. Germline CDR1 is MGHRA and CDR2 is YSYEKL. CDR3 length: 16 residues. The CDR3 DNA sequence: TGCGCCAGCAGCTCAATCAACCTAGTTAGTTCCGATGAGCAGTTCTTC. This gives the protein CASSSINLVSSDEQFF.

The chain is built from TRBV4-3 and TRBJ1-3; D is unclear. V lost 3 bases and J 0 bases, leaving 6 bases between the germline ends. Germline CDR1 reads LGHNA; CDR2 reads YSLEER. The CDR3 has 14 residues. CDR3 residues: CASSQTYSGNTIYF. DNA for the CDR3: TGCGCCAGCAGCCAGACTTACTCTGGAAACACCATATATTTT.